The 18 T cell receptor beta chains below come from one sample, sequenced in a study of cytomegalovirus exposure and HLA in healthy donors (dated by TCRdb to 2015 to 2018). Library preparation employed the immunoSEQ multiplex PCR assay. The multiplex PCR relied on a mix of 60 forward primers for TCR Vbeta segments and 13 reverse primers for TCR Jbeta segments. What TCRdb holds here is the immuneACCESS table cut down to in-frame rearrangements. Part of the clones is not present; checked against another copy, under half of the missing clones reflect an unresolved V gene, and the others are unexplained. The sample table contains approximately 110,000 clones; only one count was recorded for approximately 70% of them. The ten top clones hold under 5.5% of the sample. Sequencing was carried out using PBMCs. The origin of the receptors is a man aged 55 to 69 in good health and CMV-seropositive.

The J gene is TRBJ2-3, the V gene TRBV21-1; TRBD1, the table's D call, lacks a check against the DNA. TRBV21-1 is a pseudogene segment. The CDR3 runs 13 residues. CDR3 coding DNA: TGTGCCAGCACCACAGGGGGCACAGATACGCAGTATTTT. As protein: CASTTGGTDTQYF.

The chain employs TRBV29-1 and TRBJ2-5; D remains ambiguous. This CDR3 spans 12 amino acids. Per germline, CDR1 SQVTM and CDR2 ANQGSEA. V was cut by 5 bases and J by 2 bases, with 9 bases left in between. CDR3 nucleotide sequence: TGCAGCGTTCAATACAGTCAAGAGACCCAGTACTTC. This translates into CSVQYSQETQYF.

The sample holds a few counts of this clone. The J gene is TRBJ2-5, the V gene TRBV1; the D segment call TRBD2 is taken from the table without a DNA check. The J call may be incorrect, as the DNA end agrees better with TRBJ2-7. TRBV1 is a pseudogene segment. This CDR3 contains 16 residues. The CDR3 region has the DNA TGCACCAGCAGCCAAGGGCTCGAGCGGGGGGCCTACGAGCAGTACTTC. Translating gives CTSSQGLERGAYEQYF.

CDR3 DNA: TGTGCCAGCACACCCTTCGAGGGTTCGAACGTTAATGAGCAGTTCTTC. Translation: CASTPFEGSNVNEQFF. The gene calls are TRBV2 and TRBJ2-1, with D possibly being TRBD2 (5 bases). Germline-derived CDR1 and CDR2 are SNHLY and FYNNEI. V shed 7 bases and J shed 7 bases, with 23 bases lying between them. The CDR3 contains 16 residues.

The chain employs TRBV9 and TRBJ2-1; 12 bases are a match to TRBD2. The CDR3 has 16 residues. With V trimmed by 4 bases and J by 3 bases, 5 bases remained unmatched. Germline-derived CDR1 and CDR2 are SGDLS and YYNGEE. CDR3 nucleotide sequence: TGTGCCAGCAGCCCCCTGACTAGCGGGGGCTACAATGAGCAGTTCTTC. Its translation: CASSPLTSGGYNEQFF.

This chain joins TRBV5-4 and TRBJ1-1, with D possibly being TRBD1 (6 bases). V was shortened by 4 bases and J by 1 base, with 11 bases between the two germline ends. The length of the CDR3 is 14 residues. In germline, CDR1 is SGHNT, CDR2 YYREEE (reference sequence). The CDR3 sequence: CASSTTQGNTEAFF. The CDR3 DNA follows: TGTGCCAGCAGCACCACACAGGGGAACACTGAAGCTTTCTTT.

The chain joins TRBV27 to TRBJ1-2; D may be TRBD1 (5 bases). V lost 5 bases and J lost 2, with 27 bases in between. CDR1 MNHEY and CDR2 SMNVEV come from the germline V gene (reference sequence). The CDR3 has 19 amino acids. The chain's CDR3 is CASSPYQWGLGNLNYGYTF. In DNA, the CDR3 is TGTGCCAGCAGTCCGTACCAATGGGGACTTGGCAACCTCAACTATGGCTACACCTTC.

This chain uses TRBV30 with TRBJ2-2, with D maybe TRBD1 (5 bases). The CDR3 is made up of 11 amino acids. Trimming cost V 7 bases and J 6 bases, with 9 bases left between them. Germline lookup yields CDR1 GTSNPN and CDR2 SVGIG (reference sequence). The CDR3 DNA is TGTGCCTCCAGGGTTCCCGGGGAGCTGTTTTTT. It codes for CASRVPGELFF.

The chain is built from TRBV10-3 and TRBJ2-1; D unresolved. The CDR3 length is 13 residues. Germline CDR1 ENHRY, CDR2 SYGVKD. V gave up 0 bases and J gave up 7 bases, with 7 bases separating them. CDR3 DNA: TGTGCCATCAGTGAGTCACTCATGAATGAGCAGTTCTTC. It codes for CAISESLMNEQFF.

The chain has TRBV6-5 and TRBJ1-5; TRBD1 is a possible D gene (5 bases). This CDR3 region has 13 residues. Trimming took off 7 bases at V and 5 bases at J, with 12 bases between the two ends. The germline gives CDR1 MNHEY, CDR2 SVGAGI. CDR3 nucleotides: TGTGCCAGCACCGACGCGGGGGATCAGCCCCAGCATTTT. It yields the protein CASTDAGDQPQHF.

The rearrangement joins TRBV18 to TRBJ2-1; 7 positions agree with TRBD1. Germline loops: CDR1 KGHSH, CDR2 LQKENI. V shed 1 base and J 2 bases; nucleotides not matched to a gene: 2. CDR3 length: 15 amino acids. The CDR3 DNA sequence: TGTGCCAGCTCACCACAGGGGGCAACCTACAATGAGCAGTTCTTC. This translates into CASSPQGATYNEQFF.

The J gene is TRBJ1-1, the V gene TRBV5-1, with 8 bases lining up with TRBD1. CDR3 length equals 13 residues. CDR1 is SGHRS, CDR2 YFSETQ, per germline. V lost 4 bases, J lost 6 bases, and 5 bases stayed unmatched. The CDR3, as DNA: TGCGCCAGCAGCCTGGACAGGGAAGCTGAAGCTTTCTTT. Translated, it gives CASSLDREAEAFF. Full variable domain (rest looked up from reference TRBV5-1 and TRBJ1-1): KAGVTQTPRYLIKTRGQQVTLSCSPISGHRSVSWYQQTPGQGLQFLFEYFSETQRNKGNFPGRFSGRQFSNSRSEMNVSTLELGDSALYLCASSLDREAEAFFGQGTRLTVV.

This clone was detected only once. The chain couples TRBV5-1 to TRBJ2-3; perhaps TRBD2 as D (5 bases). Germline V gene data show CDR1 as SGHRS and CDR2 as YFSETQ. CDR3 length: 14 amino acids. Trimming took 7 bases from V and 2 from J, leaving 14 bases between them. CDR3 amino acids: CASGREFPTDTQYF. The CDR3 DNA reads as TGCGCCAGCGGACGGGAATTTCCCACAGATACGCAGTATTTT.

This rearrangement joins TRBV11-2 to TRBJ1-1, with 11 bases identical to TRBD1. The junction had 8 bases not matched to a gene; V was cut back by 4 bases and J by 10 bases. In germline, CDR1 is SGHAT, CDR2 FQNNGV. The CDR3 sequence is 14 residues long. The CDR3 reads CASSYNEDRGRAFF. The CDR3 nucleotides read TGTGCCAGCAGCTACAACGAGGACAGGGGGCGAGCTTTCTTT.

CDR3 nucleotides: TGTGCCAGCAGGCGTACGGGGGCTGGAAACACCATATATTTT. Amino acid sequence: CASRRTGAGNTIYF. The chain joins TRBV2 to TRBJ1-3; tentative D call: TRBD1 (5 bases). Looked up from germline, CDR1 is SNHLY and CDR2 is FYNNEI. Trimming removed 6 bases at V and 2 bases at J, with 11 bases between. This CDR3 region has 14 residues.

The chain joins TRBV5-6 to TRBJ2-7; 9 bases are shared with TRBD1. Trimming cost V 2 bases and J 6 bases; bases outside gene matches: 6. This CDR3 is 14 amino acids long. Germline V gene lookup returns CDR1 SGHDT and CDR2 YYEEEE. For the CDR3, the DNA is TGTGCCAGCAGCTTCTTGGACAGGGGCGGCGAGCAGTACTTC. Residues: CASSFLDRGGEQYF.

The chain couples TRBV4-1 to TRBJ1-2; D is unresolved. Trimming took off 1 base at V and 0 bases at J, with 9 bases between the two ends. CDR3 length: 15 residues. Germline assignment: CDR1 MGHRA and CDR2 YSYEKL. The CDR3 DNA follows: TGCGCCAGCAGCCAAGGGGCCAACGCTAACTATGGCTACACCTTC. Amino acids: CASSQGANANYGYTF.

This clone was counted a few times. The J gene is TRBJ2-1, the V gene TRBV7-6, with D perhaps TRBD1 (5 bases). The germline V gene encodes CDR1 SGHVS and CDR2 FNYEAQ. Deletions cut 5 bases from V and 9 bases from J, with 32 bases between. This CDR3 spans 19 amino acids. CDR3 region: CASSVRRVLSQESLGEQFF. In DNA form, the CDR3 reads TGTGCCAGCAGCGTCCGTCGCGTATTGTCACAGGAATCACTTGGTGAGCAGTTCTTC.